One and the same sample provided the 21 T cell receptor beta chains below, sequenced in a study of blood T cell repertoires in COVID-19. Measured with immunoSEQ multiplex PCR; TCRdb has only the in-frame clones, and not every one. This sample has tens of thousands of clones, with 60% to 85% found just once. The sequenced sample was peripheral blood. The source is a human donor with active or convalescent COVID-19. The donor label of this sample is uncertain.

This chain joins TRBV27 and TRBJ2-1; D unclear. This CDR3 region has 15 residues. Trimming cost V 4 bases and J 7 bases, with 17 bases left between them. The V gene's germline CDR1 is MNHEY and CDR2 SMNVEV (reference sequence). The CDR3 loop reads CASSSGRSFGNEQFF. The CDR3 DNA sequence: TGTGCCAGCAGTTCCGGCAGGTCCTTTGGGAATGAGCAGTTCTTC.

The rearrangement links TRBV29-1 to TRBJ2-2, with 7 positions matching TRBD1. The junction had 4 bases not matched to a gene; V was cut back by 3 bases and J by 6 bases. Per germline, CDR1 SQVTM and CDR2 ANQGSEA. There are 13 residues in the CDR3. Written as DNA, the CDR3 is TGCAGCGTTGATACAGGGGACCCCGGGGAGCTGTTTTTT. This codes for CSVDTGDPGELFF.

The DNA for the CDR3 is TGTGCCAGCTCACCTCGGACAGGGGGAGATGAGCAGTTCTTC. It specifies CASSPRTGGDEQFF. The V gene is TRBV18, the J gene TRBJ2-1, with 10 positions matching TRBD1. Trimming cost V 3 bases and J 8 bases; bases outside gene matches: 4. CDR3 size: 14 residues. Looked up from germline, CDR1 is KGHSH and CDR2 is LQKENI. The whole variable domain, remainder taken from reference TRBV18 and TRBJ2-1, is NAGVMQNPRHLVRRRGQEARLRCSPMKGHSHVYWYRQLPEEGLKFMVYLQKENIIDESGMPKERFSAEFPKEGPSILRIQQVVRGDSAAYFCASSPRTGGDEQFFGPGTRLTVL.

This sequence joins TRBV6-1 and TRBJ2-1; TRBD2 agrees at 8 bases. The ends lost 6 bases at V and 3 bases at J; junction bases unmatched: 1. Germline CDR1 reads MNHNS; CDR2 reads SASEGT. The CDR3 is 13 residues long. The CDR3 sequence: CASRGTSYNEQFF. In DNA, the CDR3 is TGTGCCAGCAGGGGGACTAGCTACAATGAGCAGTTCTTC.

The chain uses TRBV5-6 and TRBJ1-6; 7 nucleotides match TRBD1. The CDR3 loop spans 15 amino acids. The germline V gene encodes CDR1 SGHDT and CDR2 YYEEEE. V was pared by 2 bases and J by 9 bases, with 8 bases of the junction left unmatched. Here the CDR3 reads CASSFLPGGVSPLHF. In DNA form, the CDR3 reads TGTGCCAGCAGCTTTCTGCCAGGGGGTGTTTCACCCCTCCACTTT.

The gene calls are TRBV3-1 (or the pseudogene TRBV3-2) and TRBJ1-3; D possibly corresponds to TRBD1 (5 bases). Per germline, CDR1 LGHDT and CDR2 YNNKEL (reference sequence). The ends were cut back, 4 bases at V and 7 bases at J, with 14 bases in the middle. The length of the CDR3 is 14 residues. CDR3 DNA sequence: TGTGCCAGCAGCCCGGGGGGGAATCGGAACACCATATATTTT. As protein: CASSPGGNRNTIYF.

V is TRBV9 and J is TRBJ2-3; D is undetermined. This CDR3 region has 14 residues. Germline assignment: CDR1 SGDLS and CDR2 YYNGEE. The CDR3 DNA is TGTGCGACCGACACCCAGTATCCCACAGATACGCAGTATTTT. Residues: CATDTQYPTDTQYF.

This clone was counted a few times. This sequence joins TRBV3-1 (or the pseudogene TRBV3-2) and TRBJ1-1, with a weak D call TRBD1 (5 bases). The germline V gene encodes CDR1 LGHDT and CDR2 YNNKEL (reference sequence). Trimming left V 6 bases short and J 1 base short, with 15 bases between. This CDR3 is 15 amino acids long. The CDR3 DNA sequence: TGTGCCAGCAGGAAGGGAGGGGCCGGGAACACTGAAGCTTTCTTT. Its translation is CASRKGGAGNTEAFF.

The rearrangement links TRBV2 to TRBJ2-5; D gene ambiguous. Deletions cut 6 bases from V and 1 base from J, with 9 bases between. Germline V CDR1 and CDR2: SNHLY, FYNNEI. The CDR3 covers 13 residues. The CDR3 loop is CASSWSVQETQYF. The CDR3 DNA reads as TGTGCCAGCAGCTGGTCGGTCCAAGAGACCCAGTACTTC.

The V gene is TRBV5-4, the J gene TRBJ1-3; D is unclear. The CDR3 has 15 residues. Germline CDR1 SGHNT, CDR2 YYREEE (reference sequence). The V gene lost 3 bases and the J gene lost 7 bases, with 17 bases spanning the gap. The CDR3: CASSSLESWPNTIYF. The CDR3 DNA reads TGTGCCAGCAGCTCCTTGGAGAGTTGGCCGAACACCATATATTTT. Supplemented by reference TRBV5-4 and TRBJ1-3, the full variable domain reads ETGVTQSPTHLIKTRGQQVTLRCSSQSGHNTVSWYQQALGQGPQFIFQYYREEENGRGNFPPRFSGLQFPNYSSELNVNALELDDSALYLCASSSLESWPNTIYFGEGSWLTVV.

This chain joins TRBV5-1 and TRBJ1-5; D is ambiguous. Germline CDR1 and CDR2: SGHRS and YFSETQ. The V gene lost 0 bases and the J gene lost 3 bases, with 13 bases spanning the gap. The CDR3 loop spans 16 amino acids. This CDR3 is CASSLGPATNNQPQHF. CDR3 DNA sequence: TGCGCCAGCAGCTTGGGACCAGCGACGAACAATCAGCCCCAGCATTTT.

The chain is built from TRBV11-2 and TRBJ1-4; D is uncertain. In germline, CDR1 is SGHAT, CDR2 FQNNGV. Between the trimmed V and J ends, which lost 5 bases and 5 bases, there was a span of 21 bases. The CDR3 extends over 17 amino acids. Here the CDR3 DNA reads TGTGCCAGCAGCCGCCGTGGGAGTGGTACCTTAAATGAAAAACTGTTTTTT. Translated: CASSRRGSGTLNEKLFF.

The V and J genes are TRBV24-1 and TRBJ2-3; 10 nucleotides align to TRBD2. Trimming at V came to 1 base and at J to 6 bases, leaving 6 bases not matched to a gene. Germline V gene sequence: CDR1 KGHDR, CDR2 SFDVKD. This CDR3 spans 16 amino acids. The DNA for the CDR3 is TGTGCCACCAGTGATTTCTCTAGCGGGAGAAGGGATACGCAGTATTTT. Protein sequence: CATSDFSSGRRDTQYF.

The chain has TRBV7-7 and TRBJ2-3; 8 bases are a match to TRBD2. Germline CDR1 is SSHAT and CDR2 is FNYEAQ (reference sequence). This CDR3 comprises 16 residues. Trimming at V came to 1 base and at J to 3 bases, leaving 6 bases not matched to a gene. For the CDR3, the DNA is TGTGCCAGCAGCTTAGGTACGGGAGGGCCGACAGATACGCAGTATTTT. Protein sequence: CASSLGTGGPTDTQYF.

This clone was counted a few times. The chain uses TRBV9 and TRBJ1-6; TRBD1 matches at 7 bases. Germline assignment: CDR1 SGDLS and CDR2 YYNGEE. This CDR3 contains 14 residues. V gave up 3 bases and J gave up 4 bases; unmatched junction bases: 1. The DNA of the CDR3 is TGTGCCAGCAGCGGGGGACAGTATAATTCACCCCTCCACTTT. It specifies CASSGGQYNSPLHF.

This chain joins TRBV7-6 and TRBJ2-2; 8 nucleotides align to TRBD2. From germline, CDR1 is SGHVS and CDR2 FNYEAQ. CDR3 length: 14 amino acids. With V trimmed by 3 bases and J by 6 bases, 3 bases remained unmatched. CDR3 protein: CASSFLTSAGELFF. In DNA form, the CDR3 reads TGTGCCAGCAGCTTTTTGACTAGCGCCGGGGAGCTGTTTTTT. Full variable domain (rest looked up from reference TRBV7-6 and TRBJ2-2): GAGVSQSPRYKVTKRGQDVALRCDPISGHVSLYWYRQALGQGPEFLTYFNYEAQQDKSGLPNDRFSAERPEGSISTLTIQRTEQRDSAMYRCASSFLTSAGELFFGEGSRLTVL.

The V call is TRBV11-2, the J call TRBJ1-4; a possible D gene is TRBD1 (6 bases). Trimming removed 3 bases at V and 4 bases at J, with 9 bases between. Germline V gene lookup returns CDR1 SGHAT and CDR2 FQNNGV. This CDR3 comprises 14 residues. In nucleotides, the CDR3 is TGTGCCAGCAGCTTGACAGGAGATAATGAAAAACTGTTTTTT. Amino acids: CASSLTGDNEKLFF.

About this clone itself: The same CDR3 also results from other DNA sequences found in this sample. This CDR3 reads CASSGTSGAGELFF. CDR3 DNA: TGCGCCAGCAGCGGGACTAGCGGAGCCGGGGAGCTGTTTTTT. V and J are TRBV5-1 and TRBJ2-2, with 11 positions matching TRBD2. After removal of 4 bases from V and 6 bases from J, the junction contained 2 bases not matched to a gene. CDR1 is SGHRS and CDR2 is YFSETQ in the germline V gene. The CDR3 is 14 amino acids.

The chain couples TRBV28 to TRBJ2-7; TRBD1 might be the D (6 bases). The length of the CDR3 is 13 residues. The V end lost 2 bases, the J end lost 1 base, and 6 bases lay between the germline ends. From germline, CDR1 is MDHEN and CDR2 SYDVKM. CDR3 bases: TGTGCCAGCAGTTTAACAGGGTCCTACGAGCAGTACTTC. Encoded protein: CASSLTGSYEQYF.

The rearrangement links TRBV2 to TRBJ2-5; perhaps TRBD1 as D (5 bases). CDR3 size: 13 residues. Germline CDR1 reads SNHLY; CDR2 reads FYNNEI. The V and J ends lost 7 bases and 2 bases respectively, with 11 bases between them. The CDR3 here is CASIRQLQETQYF. The CDR3 coding sequence is TGTGCCAGCATAAGACAGCTGCAAGAGACCCAGTACTTC.

The CDR3 bases are TGTGCCAGCAGCTTAGCAGCGGGAGACCCCAGGGAGTACTTC. Its translation: CASSLAAGDPREYF. This chain connects TRBV7-9 to TRBJ2-7; 8 bases are shared with TRBD2. The CDR3 spans 14 residues. The germline gives CDR1 SEHNR, CDR2 FQNEAQ (reference sequence). The ends lost 0 bases at V and 11 bases at J; junction bases unmatched: 9. The full variable domain, its missing parts supplied by reference TRBV7-9 and TRBJ2-7, is DTGVSQNPRHKITKRGQNVTFRCDPISEHNRLYWYRQTLGQGPEFLTYFQNEAQLEKSRLLSDRFSAERPKGSFSTLEIQRTEQGDSAMYLCASSLAAGDPREYFGPGTRLTVT.